Below, 6 T cell receptor beta chains from the same sample are listed, as sequenced in a study of blood T cell repertoires in COVID-19. Produced via immunoSEQ multiplex PCR; TCRdb's table is partial and in-frame only. The repertoire consists of fewer than 200,000 clones, with 75% to 85% occurring once and the leading ten covering 7% to 10%. Sequences were obtained from peripheral blood. Receptor source: a woman aged 55-70 years with COVID-19, enrolled during active disease.

The rearrangement links TRBV19 to TRBJ2-7; 7 bases are a match to TRBD2. V was pared by 3 bases and J by 0 bases, with 2 bases of the junction left unmatched. The CDR3 covers 14 residues. CDR1 and CDR2 from the germline V gene are LNHDA and SQIVND (reference sequence). CDR3 protein: CASSIGGSSYEQYF. CDR3 in DNA: TGTGCCAGTAGTATCGGGGGGAGCTCCTACGAGCAGTACTTC.

This clone occurred a few times. The V gene is TRBV6-1, the J gene TRBJ1-2, with 9 bases lining up with TRBD1. Germline CDR1 reads MNHNS; CDR2 reads SASEGT. The CDR3 extends over 17 amino acids. The ends lost 2 bases at V and 4 bases at J; junction bases unmatched: 11. The CDR3 here is CASSEIQGAGSFYGYTF. The CDR3 DNA reads as TGTGCCAGCAGTGAAATACAGGGGGCCGGTTCTTTCTATGGCTACACCTTC.

This clone came up a few times. V gene TRBV7-9 combines with J gene TRBJ1-1, with 11 nucleotides matching TRBD1. The length of the CDR3 is 17 residues. Germline trimming cut 7 bases from V and 0 bases from J; bases unmatched to any gene: 10. Germline CDR1 SEHNR, CDR2 FQNEAQ (reference sequence). The CDR3 region has the DNA TGTGCCAGCACGAAGCGGACAGGGGGCCGCGTGAACACTGAAGCTTTCTTT. Translating gives CASTKRTGGRVNTEAFF. The full variable domain, with the rest looked up from reference TRBV7-9 and TRBJ1-1, is DTGVSQNPRHKITKRGQNVTFRCDPISEHNRLYWYRQTLGQGPEFLTYFQNEAQLEKSRLLSDRFSAERPKGSFSTLEIQRTEQGDSAMYLCASTKRTGGRVNTEAFFGQGTRLTVV.

This clone came up once. This chain uses TRBV6-6 with TRBJ2-1, with D uncertain. V was cut by 8 bases and J by 1 base, with 15 bases left in between. CDR1 is MNHNY, CDR2 SVGAGI, per germline (reference sequence). This CDR3 spans 15 amino acids. CDR3 in amino acids: CASGGNRGSYNEQFF. As DNA, the CDR3 is TGTGCCAGCGGCGGCAACCGTGGGTCCTACAATGAGCAGTTCTTC.

The chain links TRBV5-1 to TRBJ2-5, with a possible D match to TRBD2 (6 bases). This CDR3 has 16 residues. Trimming took off 1 base at V and 5 bases at J, with 18 bases between the two ends. Germline-derived CDR1 and CDR2 are SGHRS and YFSETQ. CDR3 region: CASSLFGRREGETQYF. DNA for the CDR3: TGCGCCAGCAGCTTGTTTGGCAGGAGGGAAGGGGAGACCCAGTACTTC.

The chain uses TRBV7-8 and TRBJ1-1, with D maybe TRBD1 (6 bases). The CDR3 contains 14 residues. The germline CDR1 and CDR2 sequences are SGHVS and FQNEAQ. V lost 5 bases, J lost 1 base, and 11 bases lay in between. The CDR3 sequence is CASSITGRNTEAFF. The CDR3 DNA is TGTGCCAGCAGCATTACAGGGAGGAACACTGAAGCTTTCTTT.